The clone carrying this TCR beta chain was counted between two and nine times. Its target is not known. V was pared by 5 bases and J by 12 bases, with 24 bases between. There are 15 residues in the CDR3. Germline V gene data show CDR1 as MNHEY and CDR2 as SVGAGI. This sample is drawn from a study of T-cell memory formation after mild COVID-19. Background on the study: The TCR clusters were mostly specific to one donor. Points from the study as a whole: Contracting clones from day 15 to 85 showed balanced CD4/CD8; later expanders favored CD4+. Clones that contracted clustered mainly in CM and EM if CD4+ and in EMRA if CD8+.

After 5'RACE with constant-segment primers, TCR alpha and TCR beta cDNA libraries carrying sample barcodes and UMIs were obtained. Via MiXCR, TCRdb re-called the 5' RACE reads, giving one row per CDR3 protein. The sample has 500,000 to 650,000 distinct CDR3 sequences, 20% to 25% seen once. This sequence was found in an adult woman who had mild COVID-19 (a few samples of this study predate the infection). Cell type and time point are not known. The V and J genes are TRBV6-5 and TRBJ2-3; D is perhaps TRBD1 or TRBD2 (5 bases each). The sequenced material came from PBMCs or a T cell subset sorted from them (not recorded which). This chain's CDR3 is CASSRDRDPYEVQYF. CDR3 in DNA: TGTGCCAGCAGTAGAGACCGGGACCCCTATGAAGTACAGTATTTT.